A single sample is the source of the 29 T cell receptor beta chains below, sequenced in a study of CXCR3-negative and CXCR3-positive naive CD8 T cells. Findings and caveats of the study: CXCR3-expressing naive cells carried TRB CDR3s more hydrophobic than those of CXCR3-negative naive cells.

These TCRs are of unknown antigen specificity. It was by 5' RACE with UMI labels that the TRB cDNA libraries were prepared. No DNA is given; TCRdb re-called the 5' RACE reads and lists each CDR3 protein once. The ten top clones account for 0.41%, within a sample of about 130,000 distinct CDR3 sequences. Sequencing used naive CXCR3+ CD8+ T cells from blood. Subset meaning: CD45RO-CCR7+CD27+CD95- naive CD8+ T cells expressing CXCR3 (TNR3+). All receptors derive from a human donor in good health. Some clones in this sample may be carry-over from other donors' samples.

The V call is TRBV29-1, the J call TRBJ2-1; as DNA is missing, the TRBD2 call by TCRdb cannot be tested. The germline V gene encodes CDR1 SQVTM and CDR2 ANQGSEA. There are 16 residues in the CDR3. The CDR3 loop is CSVPLEYSGRAREQFF.

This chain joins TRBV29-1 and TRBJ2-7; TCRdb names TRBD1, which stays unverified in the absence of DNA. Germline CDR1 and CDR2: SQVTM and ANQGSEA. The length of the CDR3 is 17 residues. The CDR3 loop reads CSVRGGTGYPISYEQYF.

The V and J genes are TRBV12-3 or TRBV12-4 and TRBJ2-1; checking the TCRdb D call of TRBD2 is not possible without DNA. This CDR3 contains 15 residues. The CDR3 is CASSPDSLLVNEQFF.

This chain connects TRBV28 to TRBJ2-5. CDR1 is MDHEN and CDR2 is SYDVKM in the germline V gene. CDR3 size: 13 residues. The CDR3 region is CASSPRLRETQYF.

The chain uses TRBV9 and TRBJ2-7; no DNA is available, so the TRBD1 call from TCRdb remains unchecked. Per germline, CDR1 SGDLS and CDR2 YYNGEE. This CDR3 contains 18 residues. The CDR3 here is CASSSTQGVAGAFYEQYF.

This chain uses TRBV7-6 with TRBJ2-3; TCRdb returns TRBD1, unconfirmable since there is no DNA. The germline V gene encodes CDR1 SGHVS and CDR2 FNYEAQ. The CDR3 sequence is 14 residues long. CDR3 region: CASSQGQGTDTQYF.

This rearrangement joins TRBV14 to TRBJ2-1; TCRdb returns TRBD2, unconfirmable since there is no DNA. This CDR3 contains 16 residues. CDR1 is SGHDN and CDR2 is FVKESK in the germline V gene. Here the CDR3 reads CASSRPTSGRYNEQFF.

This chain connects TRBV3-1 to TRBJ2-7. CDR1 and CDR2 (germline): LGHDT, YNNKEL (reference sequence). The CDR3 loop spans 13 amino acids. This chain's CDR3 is CASSPVLSYEQYF.

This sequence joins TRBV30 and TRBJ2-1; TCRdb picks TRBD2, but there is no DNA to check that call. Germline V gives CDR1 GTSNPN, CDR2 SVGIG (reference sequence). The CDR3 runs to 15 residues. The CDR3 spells CAWVPGTSGYNEQFF.

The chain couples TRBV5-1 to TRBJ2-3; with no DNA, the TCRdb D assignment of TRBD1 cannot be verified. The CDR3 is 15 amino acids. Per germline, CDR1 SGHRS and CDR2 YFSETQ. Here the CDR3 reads CASSLRDRSTDTQYF.

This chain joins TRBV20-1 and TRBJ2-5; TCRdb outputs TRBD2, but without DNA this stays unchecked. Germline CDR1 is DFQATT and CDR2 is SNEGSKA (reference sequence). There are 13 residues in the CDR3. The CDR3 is CSARLAGKETQYF.

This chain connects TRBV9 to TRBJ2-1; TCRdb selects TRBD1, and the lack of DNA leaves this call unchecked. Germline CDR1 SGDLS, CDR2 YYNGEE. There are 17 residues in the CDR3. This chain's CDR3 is CASSVGGGTGAYNEQFF.

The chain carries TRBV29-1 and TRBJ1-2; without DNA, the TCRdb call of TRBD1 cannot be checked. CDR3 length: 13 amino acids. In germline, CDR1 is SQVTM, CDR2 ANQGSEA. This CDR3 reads CSARGQENYGYTF.

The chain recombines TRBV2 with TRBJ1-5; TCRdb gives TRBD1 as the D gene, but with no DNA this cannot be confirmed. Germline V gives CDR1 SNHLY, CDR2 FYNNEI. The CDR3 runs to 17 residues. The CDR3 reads CASSDPQTGVYNQPQHF.

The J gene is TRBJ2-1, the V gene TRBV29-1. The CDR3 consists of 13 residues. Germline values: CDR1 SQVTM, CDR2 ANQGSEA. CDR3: CSINRGLYNEQFF.

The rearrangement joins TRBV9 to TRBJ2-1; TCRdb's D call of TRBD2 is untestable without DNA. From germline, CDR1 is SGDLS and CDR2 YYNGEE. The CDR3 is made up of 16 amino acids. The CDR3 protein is CASSGGAGSSYNEQFF.

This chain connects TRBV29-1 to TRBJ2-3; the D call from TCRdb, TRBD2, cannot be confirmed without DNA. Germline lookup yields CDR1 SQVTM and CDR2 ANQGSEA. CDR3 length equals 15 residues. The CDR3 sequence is CSVEDRSTSLDTQYF.

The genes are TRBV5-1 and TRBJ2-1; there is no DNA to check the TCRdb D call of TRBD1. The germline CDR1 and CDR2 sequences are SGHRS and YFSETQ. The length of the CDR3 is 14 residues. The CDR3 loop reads CASSFGGGYNEQFF.

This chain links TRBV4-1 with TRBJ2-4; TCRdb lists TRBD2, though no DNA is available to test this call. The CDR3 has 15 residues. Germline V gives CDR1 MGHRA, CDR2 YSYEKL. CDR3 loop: CASSQGLAELNIQYF.

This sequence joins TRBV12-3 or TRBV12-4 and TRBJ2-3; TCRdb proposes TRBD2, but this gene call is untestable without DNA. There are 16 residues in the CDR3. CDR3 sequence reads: CASSPTSGGTTDTQYF.

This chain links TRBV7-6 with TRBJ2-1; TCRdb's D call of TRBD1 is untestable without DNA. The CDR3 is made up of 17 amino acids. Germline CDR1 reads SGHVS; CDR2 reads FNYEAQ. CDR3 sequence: CASSLTPPIRLGEEQFF.

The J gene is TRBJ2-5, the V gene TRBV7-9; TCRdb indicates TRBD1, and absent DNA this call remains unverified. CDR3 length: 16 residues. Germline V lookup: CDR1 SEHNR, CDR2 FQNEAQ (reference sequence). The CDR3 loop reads CASSAQGQGLQETQYF.

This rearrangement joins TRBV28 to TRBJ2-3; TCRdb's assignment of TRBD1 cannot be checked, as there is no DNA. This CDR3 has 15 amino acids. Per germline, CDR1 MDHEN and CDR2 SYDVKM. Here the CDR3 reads CASSPIAAPTDTQYF. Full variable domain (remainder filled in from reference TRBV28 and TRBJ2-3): DVKVTQSSRYLVKRTGEKVFLECVQDMDHENMFWYRQDPGLGLRLIYFSYDVKMKEKGDIPEGYSVSREKKERFSLILESASTNQTSMYLCASSPIAAPTDTQYFGPGTRLTVL.

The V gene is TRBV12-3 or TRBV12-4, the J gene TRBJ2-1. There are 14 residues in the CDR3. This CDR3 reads CASSLSGAYNEQFF.

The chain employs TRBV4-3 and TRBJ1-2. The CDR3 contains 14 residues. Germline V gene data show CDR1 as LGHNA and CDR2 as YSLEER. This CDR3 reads CASSQGVNLGGYTF.

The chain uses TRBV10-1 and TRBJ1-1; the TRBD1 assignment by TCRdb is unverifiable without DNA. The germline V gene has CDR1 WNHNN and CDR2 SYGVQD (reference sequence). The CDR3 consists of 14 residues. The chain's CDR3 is CASSETGWGTEAFF.

The CDR3 protein is CASGDRQTYEQYF. V is TRBV6-2 or TRBV6-3 and J is TRBJ2-7; TCRdb gives TRBD1 as the D gene, but with no DNA this cannot be confirmed. Germline V gene lookup returns CDR1 MNHEY and CDR2 SVGEGT. This CDR3 has 13 amino acids.

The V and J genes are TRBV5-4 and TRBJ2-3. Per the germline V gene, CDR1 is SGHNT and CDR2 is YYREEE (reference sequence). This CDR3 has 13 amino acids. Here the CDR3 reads CASTSGATDTQYF.

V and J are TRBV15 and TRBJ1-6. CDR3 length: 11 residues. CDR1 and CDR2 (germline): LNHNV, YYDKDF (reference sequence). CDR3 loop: CATMESGTLHF.